A selection of T cell receptor beta chains follows, all from one sample in a study of cytomegalovirus exposure and HLA in healthy donors. TCRdb's copy holds only in-frame clones and misses some; the assay was immunoSEQ multiplex PCR. The data hold roughly 200,000 clones, with roughly 79% observed a single time. The sequencing input was PBMCs. Receptor source: a woman aged 40-49 years in good health and CMV-seronegative. CDR3s leave out the opening cysteine and the closing phenylalanine or tryptophan.

J gene: TRBJ2-3
V gene: TRBV4-1
CDR3 protein: ASSQTGGADTQY

J gene: TRBJ2-2
V gene: TRBV5-6
CDR3 protein: ASTYRGRTTGELF

J gene: TRBJ2-3
V gene: TRBV28
CDR3 protein: ASRPRHRTDTQY

J gene: TRBJ1-2
V gene: TRBV4-3
CDR3 protein: ASSQGAGQLNYGYT

J gene: TRBJ2-7
V gene: TRBV5-1
CDR3 protein: ASSPGKGTGMFEQY

J gene: TRBJ1-4
V gene: TRBV29-1
CDR3 protein: SVRTYEKLF

J gene: TRBJ2-1
V gene: TRBV25-1
CDR3 protein: ASTDTGSSYNEQF

J gene: TRBJ1-2
V gene: TRBV11-2
CDR3 protein: ASTSVRSGAGYT

J gene: TRBJ1-5
V gene: TRBV6-6
CDR3 protein: ASTQGLDQPQH

J gene: TRBJ2-7
V gene: TRBV2
CDR3 protein: ASRTGTSYEQY

J gene: TRBJ1-2
V gene: TRBV7-9
CDR3 protein: ASSTVGGSGYT

J gene: TRBJ1-5
V gene: TRBV10-3
CDR3 protein: AIREDFSNQPQH

J gene: TRBJ1-4
V gene: TRBV28
CDR3 protein: ASNVLGRGNEKLF

J gene: TRBJ1-3
V gene: TRBV29-1
CDR3 protein: SVQGVDSGNTIY

J gene: TRBJ1-1
V gene: TRBV6-5
CDR3 protein: ASSPGANTEAF

J gene: TRBJ2-3
V gene: TRBV9
CDR3 protein: ASTLAAFTDTQY